This is a list of T cell receptor beta chains from one sample in a study of CXCR3-negative and CXCR3-positive naive CD8 T cells. Each CDR3 protein gets one entry in TCRdb, which reprocessed the 5' RACE reads and gives no DNA. Listed are some 150,000 distinct CDR3 sequences; approximately 0.46% falls within the top ten. The sequenced sample consisted of naive CXCR3+ CD8+ T cells from blood. The receptors were sampled from a human donor in good health. Some clones in this sample may be carry-over from other donors' samples. CDR3s include the opening cysteine and the closing phenylalanine or tryptophan.

CDR3: CASSLGVPNTEAFF; V: TRBV5-6; J: TRBJ1-1
CDR3: CASRKRADSNQPQHF; V: TRBV6-5; J: TRBJ1-5
CDR3: CASSLDAPYEQYF; V: TRBV7-9; J: TRBJ2-7
CDR3: CASTLEGTGGNEQFF; V: TRBV9; J: TRBJ2-1
CDR3: CASSSLRQGPINQPQHF; V: TRBV28; J: TRBJ1-5
CDR3: CASSFPGMKTQYF; V: TRBV7-6; J: TRBJ2-5
CDR3: CASSRMGGGSYEQYF; V: TRBV7-3; J: TRBJ2-7
CDR3: CASSLGLSQETQYF; V: TRBV28; J: TRBJ2-5
CDR3: CASSPGWSSYEQYF; V: TRBV7-3; J: TRBJ2-7
CDR3: CATSSTLSGPTYNEQFF; V: TRBV15; J: TRBJ2-1
CDR3: CAWSWTGAYEQYF; V: TRBV30; J: TRBJ2-7
CDR3: CASSSGHGAYEQYF; V: TRBV7-8; J: TRBJ2-7
CDR3: CASSPTEPGANVLTF; V: TRBV6-5; J: TRBJ2-6
CDR3: CSARAYAEASVKTGELFF; V: TRBV20-1; J: TRBJ2-2
CDR3: CASSRTDSYEQYF; V: TRBV12-3/TRBV12-4; J: TRBJ2-7
CDR3: CATSRGGGTNSPLHF; V: TRBV15; J: TRBJ1-6
CDR3: CATDWGGSGQPQHF; V: TRBV19; J: TRBJ1-5
CDR3: CSGKQGLQGEQFF; V: TRBV29-1; J: TRBJ2-1
CDR3: CASSLVGTGGLSEQYF; V: TRBV7-9; J: TRBJ2-7
CDR3: CASSQSSGTGVFYEQYF; V: TRBV4-1; J: TRBJ2-7
CDR3: CASSSWTSGPNEQFF; V: TRBV11-3; J: TRBJ2-1
CDR3: CASSLLSPYEQYF; V: TRBV14; J: TRBJ2-7
CDR3: CASSLMLGEQGLDSPLHF; V: TRBV7-6; J: TRBJ1-6
CDR3: CASSRRNGQYSGANVLTF; V: TRBV14; J: TRBJ2-6
CDR3: CASSLVLGQGVTEAFF; V: TRBV5-4; J: TRBJ1-1
CDR3: CASSLTGLGLNTEAFF; V: TRBV7-9; J: TRBJ1-1
CDR3: CASSLKGIGRAQYF; V: TRBV28; J: TRBJ2-5
CDR3: CASSYSHGTGEAFF; V: TRBV6-5; J: TRBJ1-1
CDR3: CSVDGFYGPLPEDTQYF; V: TRBV29-1; J: TRBJ2-3
CDR3: CASSLTSTEAFF; V: TRBV5-1; J: TRBJ1-1
CDR3: CASSLGPGADNSPLHF; V: TRBV7-8; J: TRBJ1-6
CDR3: CASSSRQDNEQFF; V: TRBV7-9; J: TRBJ2-1
CDR3: CASSPGTFNEQFF; V: TRBV5-6; J: TRBJ2-1
CDR3: CASSRTLRGDTQYF; V: TRBV12-3/TRBV12-4; J: TRBJ2-3
CDR3: CSVETGVNTEAFF; V: TRBV29-1; J: TRBJ1-1
CDR3: CASSLAGGHAEAFF; V: TRBV11-2; J: TRBJ1-1
CDR3: CATSSQETGYADEQYF; V: TRBV15; J: TRBJ2-7
CDR3: CASSQRQGVYQETQYF; V: TRBV7-9; J: TRBJ2-5
CDR3: CASSLVEGMHYGYTF; V: TRBV5-4; J: TRBJ1-2
CDR3: CASGQETNTGELFF; V: TRBV7-9; J: TRBJ2-2
CDR3: CAAAGQVSYEQYF; V: TRBV6-6; J: TRBJ2-7
CDR3: CSVVERGTDTQYF; V: TRBV29-1; J: TRBJ2-3
CDR3: CASSTGQGLTEAFF; V: TRBV19; J: TRBJ1-1
CDR3: CASSLQGAGTLYEQYF; V: TRBV28; J: TRBJ2-7
CDR3: CASSPSAPGDTQYF; V: TRBV7-9; J: TRBJ2-3
CDR3: CATSDRNNEQFF; V: TRBV24-1; J: TRBJ2-1
CDR3: CASSLRGASRGANVLTF; V: TRBV13; J: TRBJ2-6
CDR3: CASSESGGPAYNEQFF; V: TRBV10-2; J: TRBJ2-1
CDR3: CASSPPLYGGPYEQYF; V: TRBV7-9; J: TRBJ2-7
CDR3: CASSGEAGPYGYTF; V: TRBV9; J: TRBJ1-2
CDR3: CASSSGWGRSDEQFF; V: TRBV7-2; J: TRBJ2-1
CDR3: CASSSLGPLDEQFF; V: TRBV11-2; J: TRBJ2-1
CDR3: CATTMVEKSYEQYF; V: TRBV7-9; J: TRBJ2-7
CDR3: CASSQDGLAGNEQFF; V: TRBV4-3; J: TRBJ2-1
CDR3: CASSSGDIETQYF; V: TRBV12-3/TRBV12-4; J: TRBJ2-5
CDR3: CASSPGAYSFYTF; V: TRBV4-3; J: TRBJ1-2
CDR3: CASSLEGGTTYEQYF; V: TRBV11-1; J: TRBJ2-7
CDR3: CSARTGSAYEQYF; V: TRBV29-1; J: TRBJ2-7
CDR3: CASSSPGRAYEQYF; V: TRBV12-3/TRBV12-4; J: TRBJ2-7
CDR3: CASSSVPGELFF; V: TRBV7-8; J: TRBJ2-2